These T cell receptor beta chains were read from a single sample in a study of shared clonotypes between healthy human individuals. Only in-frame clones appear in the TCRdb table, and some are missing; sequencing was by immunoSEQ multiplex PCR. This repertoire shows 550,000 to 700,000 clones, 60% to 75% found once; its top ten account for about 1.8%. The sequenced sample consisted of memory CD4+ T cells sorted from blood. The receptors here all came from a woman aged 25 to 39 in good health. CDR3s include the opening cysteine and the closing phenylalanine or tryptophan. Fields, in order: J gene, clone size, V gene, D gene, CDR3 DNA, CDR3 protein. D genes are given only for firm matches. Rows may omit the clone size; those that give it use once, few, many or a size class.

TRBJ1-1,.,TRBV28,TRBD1,TGTGCCAGTACAGGGGGGGGGTTCTTAATGAACACTGAAGCTTTCTTT,CASTGGGFLMNTEAFF
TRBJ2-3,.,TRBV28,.,TGTGCCAGCAGTTTACTCAGGATCTCGCGCACAGATACGCAGTATTTT,CASSLLRISRTDTQYF
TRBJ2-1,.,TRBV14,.,TGTGCCAGCAGCCAAGCGGGAGACACCTACAATGAGCAGTTCTTC,CASSQAGDTYNEQFF
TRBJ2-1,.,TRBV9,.,TGTGCCAGCAGCGTAGCGGGGGATACCTCCTACAATGAGCAGTTCTTC,CASSVAGDTSYNEQFF
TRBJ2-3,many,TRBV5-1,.,TGCGCCAGCAGCTTGCAAGCTAGCACAGATACGCAGTATTTT,CASSLQASTDTQYF
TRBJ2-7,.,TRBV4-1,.,TGCGCCAGCAGCCAGGTGGGGAGCCCTCCGAACGAGCAGTACTTC,CASSQVGSPPNEQYF
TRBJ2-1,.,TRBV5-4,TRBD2,TGTGCCAGCAGTTCCGCCGGGACTAGGTCCTACAATGAGCAGTTCTTC,CASSSAGTRSYNEQFF
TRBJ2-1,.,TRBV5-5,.,TGTGCCAGCAGCTTGTCGGCGGGAAGCTCCTACAATGAGCAGTTCTTC,CASSLSAGSSYNEQFF
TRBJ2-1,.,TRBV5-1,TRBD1,TGCGCCAGCAGCTTGGGATTCCCGGGGACAGGGCTAAGCAATGAGCAGTTCTTC,CASSLGFPGTGLSNEQFF
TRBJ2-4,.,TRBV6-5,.,TGTGCCAGCAAGCGGACCGGGGTCGGCGGAAACATTCAGTACTTC,CASKRTGVGGNIQYF
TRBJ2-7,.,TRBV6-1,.,TGTGCCAGCAGTGAACAGGGCGGTAACCCCTACGAGCAGTACTTC,CASSEQGGNPYEQYF
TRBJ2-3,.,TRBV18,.,TGTGCCAGCTCACCACAGGCGGGAACGGGCACAGATACGCAGTATTTT,CASSPQAGTGTDTQYF
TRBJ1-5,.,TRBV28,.,TGTGCCAGCAGTACCTTTCCCTCGGGCAATCAGCCCCAGCATTTT,CASSTFPSGNQPQHF
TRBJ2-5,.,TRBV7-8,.,TGTGCCAGCAGGACGAGGATTCCGGGTCAAGAGACCCAGTACTTC,CASRTRIPGQETQYF
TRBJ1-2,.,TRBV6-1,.,TGTGCCAGCAGCGGACAGACTAACTATGGCTACACCTTC,CASSGQTNYGYTF
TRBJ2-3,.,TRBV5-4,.,TGTGCCAGCAGCAACGGACAGAAAGGCACAGATACGCAGTATTTT,CASSNGQKGTDTQYF
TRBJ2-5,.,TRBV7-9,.,TGTGCCAGCACGAAGGCAGTAGAGACCCAGTACTTC,CASTKAVETQYF
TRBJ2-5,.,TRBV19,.,TGTGCCAGTAGTAGCCCCGCCGAGTACCAAGAGACCCAGTACTTC,CASSSPAEYQETQYF
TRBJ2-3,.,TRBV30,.,TGTGCCTGGAGTGTAATGGGGGCGTCTGCAGATACGCAGTATTTT,CAWSVMGASADTQYF
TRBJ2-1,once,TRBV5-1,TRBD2,TGCGCCAGCAGCGGACTAGCGGGAACTAATGGTGAGCAGTTCTTC,CASSGLAGTNGEQFF
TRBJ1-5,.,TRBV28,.,TGTGCCAGCAGTGTGGCCGGTGATCAGCCCCAGCATTTT,CASSVAGDQPQHF
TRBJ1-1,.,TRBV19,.,TGTGCCAGTAGTATAACGAGCAGGGGGAACACTGAAGCTTTCTTT,CASSITSRGNTEAFF
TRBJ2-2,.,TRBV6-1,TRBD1,TGTGCCAGCAGTGAAAATCTCGTAGGACAGGGTAACACCGGGGAGCTGTTTTTT,CASSENLVGQGNTGELFF
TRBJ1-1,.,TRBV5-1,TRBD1,TGCGCCAGCAGCATCGGGGGACAGCTACCTGAAGCTTTCTTT,CASSIGGQLPEAFF
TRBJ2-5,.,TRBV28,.,TGTGCCAGCAGTTTGGGGCGTCGGGCTAAAAGGGAGACCCAGTACTTC,CASSLGRRAKRETQYF
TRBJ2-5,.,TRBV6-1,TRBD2,TGTGCCAGCATCCTAGCGGGACTGATGGAGACCCAGTACTTC,CASILAGLMETQYF
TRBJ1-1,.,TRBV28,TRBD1,TGTGCCAGCAGCCCGGCGAGGGCAGGGGGCGCGAACACTGAAGCTTTCTTT,CASSPARAGGANTEAFF
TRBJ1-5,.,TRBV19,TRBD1,TGTGCCAGTAGTATGGTGACAGGGGGCGGAGAGCCCCAGCATTTT,CASSMVTGGGEPQHF
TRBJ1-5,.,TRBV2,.,TGTGCCAGCAGTGAACCAGTTAATCAGCCCCAGCATTTT,CASSEPVNQPQHF
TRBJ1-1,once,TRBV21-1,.,TGTGCCAGCACCACGAGGAGGGGCCCTGGAGCTTTCTTT,CASTTRRGPGAFF
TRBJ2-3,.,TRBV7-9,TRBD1,TGTGCCAGCAGCCCTTCGACAGGGAATACGCAGTATTTT,CASSPSTGNTQYF
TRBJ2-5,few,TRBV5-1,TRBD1,TGCGCCAGCAGCACTAACAGGGGGCGCGGTACGGAGACCCAGTACTTC,CASSTNRGRGTETQYF
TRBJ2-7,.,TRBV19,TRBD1,TGTGCCAGTAGTAGCCCCTCGGGACAGGGGGTTGGCGAGCAGTACTTC,CASSSPSGQGVGEQYF
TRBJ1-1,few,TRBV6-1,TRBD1,TGTGCCAGCAGCAACAGGGGGGGGAATACTGAAGCTTTCTTT,CASSNRGGNTEAFF
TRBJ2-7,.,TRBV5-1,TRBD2,TGCGCCAGCAGCAGGGGGACTAGCGGGGGAGCCTACGAGCAGTACTTC,CASSRGTSGGAYEQYF
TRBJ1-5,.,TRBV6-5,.,TGTGCCAGCAGTTACTCGAACAGGAACAATCAGCCCCAGCATTTT,CASSYSNRNNQPQHF
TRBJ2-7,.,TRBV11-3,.,TGTGCCAGCAGCTTTGGTTGGGGCTACGAGCAGTACTTC,CASSFGWGYEQYF
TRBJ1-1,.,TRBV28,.,TGTGCCAGCAGTTTATTCATCGGGGGGATCACTGAAGCTTTCTTT,CASSLFIGGITEAFF
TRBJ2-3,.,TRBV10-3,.,TGTGCCGCGTCTGGCGGGGATACGCAGTATTTT,CAASGGDTQYF
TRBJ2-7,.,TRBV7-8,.,TGTGCCAGCAGCTTGGGCACCGGGACGTCCGAGCAGTACTTC,CASSLGTGTSEQYF
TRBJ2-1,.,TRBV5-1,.,TGCGCCAGCAGCTTGGTGGTGGGAGGCAATGAGCAGTTCTTC,CASSLVVGGNEQFF
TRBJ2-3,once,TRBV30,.,TGTGCCTGGAGTGAGGAAGACACAGATACGCAGTATTTT,CAWSEEDTDTQYF
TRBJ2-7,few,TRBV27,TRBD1,TGTGCCAGCGGGACAGGGGCAAACTACGAGCAGTACTTC,CASGTGANYEQYF
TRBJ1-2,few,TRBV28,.,TGTGCCAGCAGCGGTAGCAGCTTGGGCTATGGCTACACCTTC,CASSGSSLGYGYTF
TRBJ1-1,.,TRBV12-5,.,TGTGCTAGTGGTTTGGAGGAGGCAGGAGAAGCTTTCTTT,CASGLEEAGEAFF
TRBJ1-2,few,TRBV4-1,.,TGCGCCAGCAGCCAAGAGAACAGGAGGGATGGCTACACCTTC,CASSQENRRDGYTF
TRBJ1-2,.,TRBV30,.,TGTGCCTGGAGTGTACATCAGCTGAGTGGCTACACCTTC,CAWSVHQLSGYTF
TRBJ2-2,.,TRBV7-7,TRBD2,TGTGCCAGCAGCTTAGCTGCTAGCGGGACGGCCGGGGAGCTGTTTTTT,CASSLAASGTAGELFF
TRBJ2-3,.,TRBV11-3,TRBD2,TGTGCCAGCAGCTTCGGGAGGGCCTTTGATACGCAGTATTTT,CASSFGRAFDTQYF
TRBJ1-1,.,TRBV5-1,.,TGCGCCAGCAGCTTCTCGGCGATAGGGATGAACACTGAAGCTTTCTTT,CASSFSAIGMNTEAFF
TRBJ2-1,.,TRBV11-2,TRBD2,TGTGCCAGCAGCTTAGTGGGAGGGGCTAGCGGGAGCTCCTACAATGAGCAGTTCTTC,CASSLVGGASGSSYNEQFF
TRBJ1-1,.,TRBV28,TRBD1,TGTGCCAGCAGTTCCCCAGGGGGGGCGGACGCTGAAGCTTTCTTT,CASSSPGGADAEAFF
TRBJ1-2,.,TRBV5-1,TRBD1,TGCGCCAGCAGCCTGGGACAGCTCTATGGCTACACCTTC,CASSLGQLYGYTF
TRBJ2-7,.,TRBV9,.,TGTGCCAGCAGCCAAGTCTCCCACGAGCAGTACTTC,CASSQVSHEQYF